The sequence of this TCR beta chain was determined in a study of blood T cells in healthy people across ages. Every donor contributed about 10 milliliters of peripheral blood by blood draw. Study-level findings and limits: Both higher diversity and more naive CD4+ cells marked long-lived donors when set against aged donors. Unknown CMV status may confound age-related changes in expanded clones.

Next came a second PCR, run for about 6 to 11 cycles, which used a sample-barcoded 5' primer along with a J-beta primer mix. A template-switch adaptor containing 12 random nucleotides labeled each cDNA molecule. Each CDR3 protein is one row after TCRdb ran MiXCR on the 5' RACE reads. The sample lists hundreds of thousands of distinct CDR3 sequences; roughly 43% were seen once. This clonotype was found many times. Its antigen is unknown. The CDR3 covers 14 residues. The ends lost 6 bases at V and 3 bases at J; junction bases unmatched: 7. Looked up from germline, CDR1 is ENHRY and CDR2 is SYGVKD. This receptor was obtained from a woman in her sixties or seventies in good health. The V and J genes are TRBV10-3 and TRBJ2-7; 8 bases fit TRBD1. The sequenced material came from blood. DNA of the CDR3: TGTGCCATCAGCCCCCAGGGGGCCGGCTACGAGCAGTACTTC. Translation gives CAISPQGAGYEQYF.